Reported below is one TCR beta chain. Its antigen is undetermined. This specimen comes from a study of shared clonotypes between healthy human individuals. Broader study findings: Rarefaction revealed incomplete sorted-subset sequencing despite large depth.

Measured with immunoSEQ multiplex PCR; TCRdb has only the in-frame clones, and not every one. The table shows about 2.3 million clones, with 80% to 95% occurring only once. CDR1 GTSNPN and CDR2 SVGIG come from the germline V gene (reference sequence). The CDR3 consists of 13 residues. The V gene end was trimmed by 2 bases and the J gene end by 9 bases; junction bases not matched to a gene: 7. The material sequenced was naive CD4+ T cells from PBMCs. Subset meaning: CD45RA+ positively selected. The sequence came from a man aged 18 to 29 in good health. Some clones in this sample may be carry-over from other donors' samples. The rearrangement uses TRBV30 and TRBJ2-1; TRBD2 agrees at 7 bases. In nucleotides, the CDR3 is TGTGCCTGGAGTCCCGGGACTAAACTTGAGCAGTTCTTC. Its protein is CAWSPGTKLEQFF.